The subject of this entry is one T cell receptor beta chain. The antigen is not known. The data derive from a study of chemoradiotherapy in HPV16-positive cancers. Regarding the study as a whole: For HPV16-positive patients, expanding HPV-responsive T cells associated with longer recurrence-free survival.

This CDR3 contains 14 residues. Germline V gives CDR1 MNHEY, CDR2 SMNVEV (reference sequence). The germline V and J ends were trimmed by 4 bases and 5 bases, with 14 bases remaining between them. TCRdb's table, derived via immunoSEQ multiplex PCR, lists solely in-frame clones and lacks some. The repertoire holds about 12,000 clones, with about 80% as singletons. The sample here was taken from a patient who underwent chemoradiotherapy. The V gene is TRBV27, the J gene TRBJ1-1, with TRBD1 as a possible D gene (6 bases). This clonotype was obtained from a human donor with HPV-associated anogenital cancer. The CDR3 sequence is CASSWGGAETEAFF. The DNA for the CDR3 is TGTGCCAGCAGTTGGGGGGGCGCAGAGACTGAAGCTTTCTTT.